This T cell receptor (beta chain) is drawn from a study of blood T cell repertoires in COVID-19. V dropped 4 bases and J dropped 6 bases, with 13 bases sitting between them. The CDR3 is made up of 14 amino acids. Germline V gene lookup returns CDR1 SNHLY and CDR2 FYNNEI. Clones were read by immunoSEQ multiplex PCR, and TCRdb kept only the in-frame ones, dropping some. This sample has 150,000 or so clones, with over 65% found just once. This clone was found a few times. The sample consisted of peripheral blood. V usage is TRBV2 and J usage is TRBJ1-5; D is possibly TRBD1 (5 bases). The receptor was isolated from a man at least 80 years old with acute or convalescent COVID-19. CDR3 loop: CASSVGTLGQPQHF. The CDR3 bases are TGTGCCAGCAGTGTCGGGACTCTCGGTCAGCCCCAGCATTTT. Filled out from reference TRBV2 and TRBJ1-5, the complete variable domain reads EPEVTQTPSHQVTQMGQEVILRCVPISNHLYFYWYRQILGQKVEFLVSFYNNEISEKSEIFDDQFSVERPDGSNFTLKIRSTKLEDSAMYFCASSVGTLGQPQHFGDGTRLSIL.